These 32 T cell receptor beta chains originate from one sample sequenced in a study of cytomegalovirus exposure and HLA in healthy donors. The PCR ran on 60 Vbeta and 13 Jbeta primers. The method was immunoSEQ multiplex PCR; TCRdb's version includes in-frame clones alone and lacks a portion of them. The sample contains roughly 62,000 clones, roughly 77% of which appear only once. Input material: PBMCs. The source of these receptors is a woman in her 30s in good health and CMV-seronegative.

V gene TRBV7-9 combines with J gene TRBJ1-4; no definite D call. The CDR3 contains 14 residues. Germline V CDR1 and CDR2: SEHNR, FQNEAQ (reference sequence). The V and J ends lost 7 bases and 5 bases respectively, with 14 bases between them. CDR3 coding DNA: TGTGCCAGCACCCTTCTAGCAGGAAATGAAAAACTGTTTTTT. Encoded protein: CASTLLAGNEKLFF.

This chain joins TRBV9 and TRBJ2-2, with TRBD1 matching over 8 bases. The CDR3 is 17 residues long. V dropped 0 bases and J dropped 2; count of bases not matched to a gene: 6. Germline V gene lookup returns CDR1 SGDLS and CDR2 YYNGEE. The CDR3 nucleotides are TGTGCCAGCAGCGTAGGGGGGCAGGGGGCTAACACCGGGGAGCTGTTTTTT. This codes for CASSVGGQGANTGELFF.

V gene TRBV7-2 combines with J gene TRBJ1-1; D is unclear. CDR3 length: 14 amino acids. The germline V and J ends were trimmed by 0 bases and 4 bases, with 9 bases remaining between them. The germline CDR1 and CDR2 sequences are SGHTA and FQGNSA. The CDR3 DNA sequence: TGTGCCAGCAGCTTAGCGTTAAGGAGCACTGAAGCTTTCTTT. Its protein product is CASSLALRSTEAFF.

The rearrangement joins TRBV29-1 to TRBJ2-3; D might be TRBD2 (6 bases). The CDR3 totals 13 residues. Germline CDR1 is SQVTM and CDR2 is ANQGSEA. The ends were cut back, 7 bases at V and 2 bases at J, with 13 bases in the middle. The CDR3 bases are TGCAGCGCTGACGGACTAATCACAGATACGCAGTATTTT. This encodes CSADGLITDTQYF.

CDR3 bases: TGTGCCAGCAGTAGAGCGGGAGAGACCCAGTACTTC. It specifies CASSRAGETQYF. V gene TRBV6-1 combines with J gene TRBJ2-5, with a possible D match to TRBD2 (6 bases). The V and J ends lost 5 bases and 4 bases respectively, with 8 bases between them. The germline gives CDR1 MNHNS, CDR2 SASEGT. This CDR3 has 12 amino acids.

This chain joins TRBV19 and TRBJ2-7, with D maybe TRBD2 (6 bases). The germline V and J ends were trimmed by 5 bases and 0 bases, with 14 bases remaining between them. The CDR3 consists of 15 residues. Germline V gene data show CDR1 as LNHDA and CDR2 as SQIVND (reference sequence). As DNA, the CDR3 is TGTGCCAGTAGTGACTTAGCGGTGAGCTCCTACGAGCAGTACTTC. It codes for CASSDLAVSSYEQYF.

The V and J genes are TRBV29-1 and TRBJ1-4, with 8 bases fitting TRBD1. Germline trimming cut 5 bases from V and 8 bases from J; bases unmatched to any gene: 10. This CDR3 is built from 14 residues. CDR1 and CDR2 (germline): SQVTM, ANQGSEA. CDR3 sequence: CSVSTQGAREKLFF. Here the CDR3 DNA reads TGCAGCGTTTCTACCCAGGGGGCGCGAGAAAAACTGTTTTTT.

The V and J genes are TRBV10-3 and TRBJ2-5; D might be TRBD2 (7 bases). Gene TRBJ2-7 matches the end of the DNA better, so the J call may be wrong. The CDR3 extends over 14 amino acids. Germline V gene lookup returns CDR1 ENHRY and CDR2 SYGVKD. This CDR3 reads CAMGGASGINEQYF. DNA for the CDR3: TGTGCCATGGGGGGGGCTAGCGGAATCAACGAGCAGTACTTC.

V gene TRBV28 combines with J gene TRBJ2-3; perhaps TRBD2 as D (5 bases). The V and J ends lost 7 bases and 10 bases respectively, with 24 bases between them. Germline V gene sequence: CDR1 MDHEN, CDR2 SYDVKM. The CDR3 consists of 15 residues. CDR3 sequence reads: CASTSLGEGPYAQYF. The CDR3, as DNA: TGTGCCAGCACCTCACTGGGAGAGGGCCCCTACGCGCAGTATTTT.

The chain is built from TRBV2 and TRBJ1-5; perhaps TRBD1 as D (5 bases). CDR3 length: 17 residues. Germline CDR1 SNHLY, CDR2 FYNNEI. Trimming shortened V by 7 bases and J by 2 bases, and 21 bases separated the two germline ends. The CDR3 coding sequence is TGTGCCAGCACCCCCCTGGCAGCGTTGGGGCGCAATCAGCCCCAGCATTTT. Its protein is CASTPLAALGRNQPQHF.

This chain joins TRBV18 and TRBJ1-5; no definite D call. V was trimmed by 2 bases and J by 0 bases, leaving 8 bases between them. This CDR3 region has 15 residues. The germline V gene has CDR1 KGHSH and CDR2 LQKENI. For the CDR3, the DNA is TGTGCCAGCTCACCAACTGATAATAGCAATCAGCCCCAGCATTTT. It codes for CASSPTDNSNQPQHF.

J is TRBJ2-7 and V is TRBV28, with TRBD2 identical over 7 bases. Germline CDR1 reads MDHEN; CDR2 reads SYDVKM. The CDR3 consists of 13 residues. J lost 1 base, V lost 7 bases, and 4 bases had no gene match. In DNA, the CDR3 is TGTGCCAGCAACCTTAGCGGGTCCTACGAGCAGTACTTC. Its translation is CASNLSGSYEQYF.

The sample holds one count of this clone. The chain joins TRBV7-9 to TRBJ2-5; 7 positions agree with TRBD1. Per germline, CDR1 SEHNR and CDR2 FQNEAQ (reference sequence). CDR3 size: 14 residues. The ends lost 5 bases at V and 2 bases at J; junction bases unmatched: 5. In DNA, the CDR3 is TGTGCCAGCAGCCGGGGACAGCCACAAGAGACCCAGTACTTC. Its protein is CASSRGQPQETQYF. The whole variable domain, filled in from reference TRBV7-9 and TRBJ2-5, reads DTGVSQNPRHKITKRGQNVTFRCDPISEHNRLYWYRQTLGQGPEFLTYFQNEAQLEKSRLLSDRFSAERPKGSFSTLEIQRTEQGDSAMYLCASSRGQPQETQYFGPGTRLLVL.

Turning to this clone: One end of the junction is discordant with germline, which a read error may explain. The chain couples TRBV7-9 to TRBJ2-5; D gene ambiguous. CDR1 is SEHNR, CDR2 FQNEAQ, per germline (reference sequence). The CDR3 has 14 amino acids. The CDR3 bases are TGTTCCAGCAGCTTAGTTCCGTTTCAAGAGACCCAGTACTTC. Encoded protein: CSSSLVPFQETQYF.

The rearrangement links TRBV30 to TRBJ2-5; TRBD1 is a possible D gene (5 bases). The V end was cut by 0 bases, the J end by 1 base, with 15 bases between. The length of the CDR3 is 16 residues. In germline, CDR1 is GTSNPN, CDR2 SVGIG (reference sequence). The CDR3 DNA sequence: TGTGCCTGGAGTGTAGATTTTCAGGGTGCCCAAGAGACCCAGTACTTC. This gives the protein CAWSVDFQGAQETQYF.

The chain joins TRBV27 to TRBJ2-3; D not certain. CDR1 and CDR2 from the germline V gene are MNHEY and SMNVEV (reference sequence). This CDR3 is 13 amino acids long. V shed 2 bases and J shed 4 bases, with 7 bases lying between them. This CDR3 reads CASSLQTPDTQYF. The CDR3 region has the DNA TGTGCCAGCAGTTTACAGACTCCAGATACGCAGTATTTT.

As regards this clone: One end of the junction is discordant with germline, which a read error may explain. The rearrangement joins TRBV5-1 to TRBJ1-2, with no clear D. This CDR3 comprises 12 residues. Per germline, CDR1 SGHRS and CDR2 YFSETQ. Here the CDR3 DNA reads TGCGCCAGCAGCTTGGCAAACTATGGCTACCCCTTC. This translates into CASSLANYGYPF.

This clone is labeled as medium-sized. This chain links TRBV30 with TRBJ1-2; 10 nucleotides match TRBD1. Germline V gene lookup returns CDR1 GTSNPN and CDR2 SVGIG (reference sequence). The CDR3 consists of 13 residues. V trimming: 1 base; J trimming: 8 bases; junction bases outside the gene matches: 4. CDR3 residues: CAWSAGTGEGYTF. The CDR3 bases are TGTGCCTGGAGTGCTGGGACAGGGGAAGGCTACACCTTC. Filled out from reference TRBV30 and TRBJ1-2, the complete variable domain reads SQTIHQWPATLVQPVGSPLSLECTVEGTSNPNLYWYRQAAGRGLQLLFYSVGIGQISSEVPQNLSASRPQDRQFILSSKKLLLSDSGFYLCAWSAGTGEGYTFGSGTRLTVV.

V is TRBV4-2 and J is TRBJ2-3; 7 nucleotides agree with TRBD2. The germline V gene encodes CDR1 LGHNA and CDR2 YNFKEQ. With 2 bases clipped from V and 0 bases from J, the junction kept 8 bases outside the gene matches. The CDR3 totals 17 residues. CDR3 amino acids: CASSQTLADPSTDTQYF. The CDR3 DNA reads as TGTGCCAGCAGCCAAACGCTAGCGGACCCTAGCACAGATACGCAGTATTTT.

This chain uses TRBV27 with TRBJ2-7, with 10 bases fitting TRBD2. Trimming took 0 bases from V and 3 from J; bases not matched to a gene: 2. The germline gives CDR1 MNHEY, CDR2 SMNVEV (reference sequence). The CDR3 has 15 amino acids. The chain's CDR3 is CASSLSLAGVYEQYV. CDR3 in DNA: TGTGCCAGCAGTTTATCGCTAGCGGGAGTCTACGAGCAGTACGTC.

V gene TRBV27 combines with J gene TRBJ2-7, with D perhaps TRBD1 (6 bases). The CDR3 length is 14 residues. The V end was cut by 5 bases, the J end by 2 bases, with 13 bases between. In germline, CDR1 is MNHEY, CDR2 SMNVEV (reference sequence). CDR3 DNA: TGTGCCAGCAGTACAGGGATTGCCACCTACGAGCAGTACTTC. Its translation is CASSTGIATYEQYF.

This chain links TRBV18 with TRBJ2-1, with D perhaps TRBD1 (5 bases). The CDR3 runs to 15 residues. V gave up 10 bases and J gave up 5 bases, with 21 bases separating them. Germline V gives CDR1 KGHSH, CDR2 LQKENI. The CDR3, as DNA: TGTGCCACCTTACCTCGACAGAATTCCCACAATGAGCAGTTCTTC. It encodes CATLPRQNSHNEQFF.

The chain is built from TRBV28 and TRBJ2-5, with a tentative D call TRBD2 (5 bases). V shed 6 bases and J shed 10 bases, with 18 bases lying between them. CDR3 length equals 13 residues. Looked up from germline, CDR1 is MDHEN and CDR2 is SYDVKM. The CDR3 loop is CASSHDASRDQYF. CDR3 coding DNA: TGTGCCAGCAGCCATGACGCCTCGAGGGACCAGTACTTC.

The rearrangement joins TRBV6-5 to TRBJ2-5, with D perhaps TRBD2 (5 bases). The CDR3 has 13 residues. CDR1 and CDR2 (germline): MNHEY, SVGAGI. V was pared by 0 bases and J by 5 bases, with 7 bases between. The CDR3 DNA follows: TGTGCCAGCAGTTACTCGGGCGGGGAGACCCAGTACTTC. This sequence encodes CASSYSGGETQYF.

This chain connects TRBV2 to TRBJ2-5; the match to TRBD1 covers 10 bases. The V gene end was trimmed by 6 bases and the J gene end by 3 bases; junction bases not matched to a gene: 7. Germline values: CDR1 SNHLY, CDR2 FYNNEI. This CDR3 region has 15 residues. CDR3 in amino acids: CASRADRGREETQYF. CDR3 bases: TGTGCCAGCAGAGCTGACAGGGGGCGCGAAGAGACCCAGTACTTC.

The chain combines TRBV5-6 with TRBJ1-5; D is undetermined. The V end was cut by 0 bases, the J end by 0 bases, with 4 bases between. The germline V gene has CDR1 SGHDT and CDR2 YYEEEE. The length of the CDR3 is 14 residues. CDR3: CASSLVHSNQPQHF. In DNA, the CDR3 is TGTGCCAGCAGCTTGGTCCATAGCAATCAGCCCCAGCATTTT.

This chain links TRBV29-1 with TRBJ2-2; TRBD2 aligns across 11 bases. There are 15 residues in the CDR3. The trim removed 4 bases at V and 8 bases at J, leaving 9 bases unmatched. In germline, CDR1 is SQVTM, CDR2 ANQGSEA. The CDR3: CSVVRLAGGRGELFF. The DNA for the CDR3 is TGCAGCGTTGTCCGGCTAGCGGGAGGACGAGGGGAGCTGTTTTTT.

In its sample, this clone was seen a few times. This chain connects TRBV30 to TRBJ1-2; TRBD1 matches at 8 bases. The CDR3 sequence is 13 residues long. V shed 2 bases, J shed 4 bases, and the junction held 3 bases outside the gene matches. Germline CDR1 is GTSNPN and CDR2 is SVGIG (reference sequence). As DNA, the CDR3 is TGTGCCTGGAGTCTGACAGGGGTCTATGGCTACACCTTC. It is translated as CAWSLTGVYGYTF.

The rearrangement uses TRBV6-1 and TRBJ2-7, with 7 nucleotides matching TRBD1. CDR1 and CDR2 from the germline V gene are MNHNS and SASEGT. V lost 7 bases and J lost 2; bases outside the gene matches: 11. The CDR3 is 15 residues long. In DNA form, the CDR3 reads TGTGCCAGCACCTCCCGAGGGGACAGAGCCTACGAGCAGTACTTC. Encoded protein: CASTSRGDRAYEQYF.

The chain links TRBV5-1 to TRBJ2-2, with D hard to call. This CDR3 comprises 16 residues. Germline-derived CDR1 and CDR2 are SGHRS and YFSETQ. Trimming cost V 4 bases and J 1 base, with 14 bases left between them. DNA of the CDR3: TGCGCCAGCAGCCGGTTGGTAGATGGGAACACCGGGGAGCTGTTTTTT. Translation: CASSRLVDGNTGELFF.

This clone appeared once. The chain's CDR3 is CASSLGRQGSEQYF. CDR3 DNA sequence: TGTGCCAGCAGCTTAGGAAGACAGGGGTCCGAGCAGTACTTC. This chain connects TRBV7-9 to TRBJ2-7; 8 nucleotides agree with TRBD1. CDR1 and CDR2 from the germline V gene are SEHNR and FQNEAQ (reference sequence). The CDR3 loop spans 14 amino acids. V trimming: 1 base; J trimming: 6 bases; junction bases outside the gene matches: 5.

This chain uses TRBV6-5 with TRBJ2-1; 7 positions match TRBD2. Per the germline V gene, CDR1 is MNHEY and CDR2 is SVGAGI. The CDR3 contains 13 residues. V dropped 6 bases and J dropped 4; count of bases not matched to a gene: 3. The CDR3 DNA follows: TGTGCCAGCAGGGGGGGGTTTTACAATGAGCAGTTCTTC. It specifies CASRGGFYNEQFF.